These 26 T cell receptor beta chains were sequenced from one sample in a study of cytomegalovirus exposure and HLA in healthy donors. Sequencing was performed with immunoSEQ multiplex PCR; in TCRdb, only in-frame clones are kept and a portion is missing. The sample records over 100,000 clones, 88% being singletons. Sequences were obtained from PBMCs. Receptors were obtained from a woman between 18 and 30 years old in good health and CMV-seropositive.

This clone was recorded a few times. The J gene is TRBJ1-1, the V gene TRBV6-1; maybe TRBD1 (5 bases). V lost 3 bases and J lost 1, with 9 bases in between. The length of the CDR3 is 14 residues. Germline CDR1 and CDR2: MNHNS and SASEGT. CDR3: CASSDSGGNTEAFF. CDR3 coding DNA: TGTGCCAGCAGTGACTCCGGGGGGAACACTGAAGCTTTCTTT.

This clone appeared a single time. The V call is TRBV5-5, the J call TRBJ2-7; D is unresolved. The CDR3 has 14 residues. Germline-derived CDR1 and CDR2 are SGHKS and YYEKEE (reference sequence). Between the trimmed V and J ends, which lost 0 bases and 3 bases, there was a span of 10 bases. The CDR3 sequence: CASSLAITDYEQYF. The CDR3 nucleotides are TGTGCCAGCAGCTTGGCTATTACAGACTACGAGCAGTACTTC.

This sequence joins TRBV6-4 and TRBJ1-1; 8 nucleotides agree with TRBD1. The germline V gene encodes CDR1 MRHNA and CDR2 SNTAGT. The V segment lost 2 bases and the J segment 1 base; nucleotides outside the gene matches: 0. There are 14 residues in the CDR3. The CDR3 loop reads CASSDGQGNTEAFF. CDR3 bases: TGTGCCAGCAGTGACGGACAGGGGAACACTGAAGCTTTCTTT.

V usage is TRBV9 and J usage is TRBJ2-7; TRBD1 matches 10 bases. Germline V lookup: CDR1 SGDLS, CDR2 YYNGEE. The CDR3 consists of 15 residues. V lost 0 bases to trimming and J lost 2 bases; unmatched junction nucleotides: 2. The CDR3 protein is CASSVAGTGAYEQYF. The CDR3 DNA is TGTGCCAGCAGCGTAGCCGGGACAGGGGCCTACGAGCAGTACTTC.

The V gene is TRBV30, the J gene TRBJ2-1; D possibly corresponds to TRBD2 (6 bases). Trimming removed 0 bases from V and 9 bases from J, with 18 bases in between. CDR3 size: 15 residues. Germline CDR1 reads GTSNPN; CDR2 reads SVGIG (reference sequence). The CDR3 DNA sequence: TGTGCCTGGAGTGTAGGGGCGGGACCGCTTTTTGAGCAGTTCTTC. It translates to CAWSVGAGPLFEQFF. The variable domain in full, completed from reference TRBV30 and TRBJ2-1, reads SQTIHQWPATLVQPVGSPLSLECTVEGTSNPNLYWYRQAAGRGLQLLFYSVGIGQISSEVPQNLSASRPQDRQFILSSKKLLLSDSGFYLCAWSVGAGPLFEQFFGPGTRLTVL.

This clone was seen only a few times. The chain joins TRBV6-5 to TRBJ1-2; 7 positions match TRBD1. Germline lookup yields CDR1 MNHEY and CDR2 SVGAGI. Unmatched junction bases numbered 4, after V lost 5 bases and J lost 4 bases. This CDR3 is 13 amino acids long. CDR3 sequence: CASSTRDSYGYTF. The CDR3 DNA reads TGTGCCAGCAGTACCCGGGACAGCTATGGCTACACCTTC.

This chain connects TRBV5-8 to TRBJ2-3; 7 bases map to TRBD2. This CDR3 contains 15 residues. With V trimmed by 0 bases and J by 7 bases, 8 bases remained unmatched. In germline, CDR1 is SGHTS, CDR2 YDEGEE. CDR3 in DNA: TGTGCCAGCAGCTTGGGGGGGGGACCGATAAATACGCAGTATTTT. It yields the protein CASSLGGGPINTQYF. Full variable domain (outside the CDR3, taken from reference TRBV5-8 and TRBJ2-3): EAGVTQSPTHLIKTRGQQATLRCSPISGHTSVYWYQQALGLGLQFLLWYDEGEERNRGNFPPRFSGRQFPNYSSELNVNALELEDSALYLCASSLGGGPINTQYFGPGTRLTVL.

This rearrangement joins TRBV19 to TRBJ1-5; D is ambiguous. The CDR3 consists of 16 residues. Germline assignment: CDR1 LNHDA and CDR2 SQIVND (reference sequence). Trimming took 3 bases from V and 7 from J, leaving 19 bases between them. The CDR3 coding sequence is TGTGCCAGTAGTATTGCGTCGGGGTTCAGGTTCCAGCCCCAGCATTTT. It specifies CASSIASGFRFQPQHF.

J is TRBJ2-1 and V is TRBV11-2; TRBD2 matches 7 bases. Germline CDR1 and CDR2: SGHAT and FQNNGV. The CDR3 runs 15 residues. V trimming: 5 bases; J trimming: 5 bases; junction bases outside the gene matches: 9. Written as DNA, the CDR3 is TGTGCCAGCAGCCGAATGGGACTATCCCACAATGAGCAGTTCTTC. As protein: CASSRMGLSHNEQFF.

This clone has only one observation. The V and J genes are TRBV9 and TRBJ2-5, with 8 bases matching TRBD2. J was trimmed by 4 bases and V by 0 bases; bases with no gene match: 11. CDR1 SGDLS and CDR2 YYNGEE come from the germline V gene. The CDR3 extends over 17 amino acids. The CDR3 region is CASSVGSGSSLRETQYF. The CDR3 coding sequence is TGTGCCAGCAGCGTAGGGAGCGGGAGTAGTTTGCGAGAGACCCAGTACTTC.

The chain uses TRBV18 and TRBJ1-2; TRBD1 might be the D (5 bases). Trimming took 5 bases from V and 3 from J, leaving 16 bases between them. This CDR3 spans 15 amino acids. In germline, CDR1 is KGHSH, CDR2 LQKENI. CDR3 sequence (DNA): TGTGCCAGCTCAAAAGGGGTTAGTCGTGACTATGGCTACACCTTC. Its translation: CASSKGVSRDYGYTF.

The chain has TRBV28 and TRBJ1-1; no firm D call. V was shortened by 5 bases and J by 4 bases, with 5 bases between the two germline ends. Germline CDR1 is MDHEN and CDR2 is SYDVKM. CDR3 length: 11 amino acids. In DNA, the CDR3 is TGTGCCAGCAGTCTACCCACTGAAGCTTTCTTT. This gives the protein CASSLPTEAFF. The full variable domain, rest sourced from reference TRBV28 and TRBJ1-1, is DVKVTQSSRYLVKRTGEKVFLECVQDMDHENMFWYRQDPGLGLRLIYFSYDVKMKEKGDIPEGYSVSREKKERFSLILESASTNQTSMYLCASSLPTEAFFGQGTRLTVV.

The chain combines TRBV4-1 with TRBJ2-1; 11 bases match TRBD2. CDR3 length: 18 amino acids. V shed 5 bases, J shed 4 bases, and the junction held 13 bases outside the gene matches. The germline gives CDR1 MGHRA, CDR2 YSYEKL. The CDR3 DNA sequence: TGCGCCAGCAGCGCTACGTCTAACCGACTAGCGGGATACAATGAGCAGTTCTTC. Amino acid sequence: CASSATSNRLAGYNEQFF.

The rearrangement uses TRBV4-3 and TRBJ2-5; 9 bases line up with TRBD2. Trimming took 3 bases from V and 2 from J; bases not matched to a gene: 4. The germline V gene has CDR1 LGHNA and CDR2 YSLEER. The CDR3 totals 15 residues. The CDR3 DNA reads as TGCGCCAGCAGCCAGGGGACTAGCCCTCAAGAGACCCAGTACTTC. This sequence encodes CASSQGTSPQETQYF.

This clone was recorded only once. The chain combines TRBV7-8 with TRBJ2-7; D might be TRBD2 (7 bases). The V end lost 1 base, the J end lost 5 bases, and 9 bases lay between the germline ends. The CDR3 consists of 13 residues. From germline, CDR1 is SGHVS and CDR2 FQNEAQ. The CDR3 is CASSLGGGDEQYF. CDR3 DNA: TGTGCCAGCAGCTTAGGAGGGGGGGACGAGCAGTACTTC.

The V call is TRBV29-1, the J call TRBJ1-4; 9 bases map to TRBD1. The CDR3 is 12 amino acids. Germline V gives CDR1 SQVTM, CDR2 ANQGSEA. V dropped 5 bases and J dropped 6; count of bases not matched to a gene: 1. CDR3 sequence (DNA): TGCAGCGTTTGGGACAGGGATGAAAAACTGTTTTTT. Translation: CSVWDRDEKLFF.

The V and J genes are TRBV5-4 and TRBJ2-4, with TRBD1 matching 9 bases. J gave up 14 bases and V 1 base, and 13 bases lay outside the gene matches. This CDR3 contains 15 residues. Germline CDR1 is SGHNT and CDR2 is YYREEE (reference sequence). Here the CDR3 DNA reads TGTGCCAGCAGCTTGAAAGGGCCGGGACAGGGATCCGAGTACTTC. As protein: CASSLKGPGQGSEYF.

The chain links TRBV19 to TRBJ2-7; D is perhaps TRBD2 (6 bases). The germline CDR1 and CDR2 sequences are LNHDA and SQIVND (reference sequence). Trimming cost V 5 bases and J 4 bases, with 18 bases left between them. CDR3 length: 15 residues. The CDR3 is CASSPGLSGAYEQYF. The CDR3 DNA reads TGTGCCAGTAGTCCCGGACTATCCGGTGCTTACGAGCAGTACTTC.

The gene calls are TRBV2 and TRBJ1-2; D gene uncertain. The CDR3 consists of 12 residues. V lost 5 bases to trimming and J lost 4 bases, with 8 bases between them. The germline V gene has CDR1 SNHLY and CDR2 FYNNEI. CDR3 in DNA: TGTGCCAGCAGTTGGGAGAGCTATGGCTACACCTTC. As protein: CASSWESYGYTF.

The chain uses TRBV7-2 and TRBJ1-4, with D tentatively TRBD1 (5 bases). Trimming removed 2 bases at V and 5 bases at J, with 12 bases between. From germline, CDR1 is SGHTA and CDR2 FQGNSA. This CDR3 contains 15 residues. CDR3 residues: CASSLFGQSNEKLFF. The CDR3 DNA follows: TGTGCCAGCAGCTTATTCGGACAATCAAATGAAAAACTGTTTTTT.

The V and J genes are TRBV7-6 and TRBJ1-4, with a weak D call TRBD1 (5 bases). The germline CDR1 and CDR2 sequences are SGHVS and FNYEAQ. The CDR3 length is 16 residues. V gave up 1 base and J gave up 5 bases, with 14 bases separating them. For the CDR3, the DNA is TGTGCCAGCAGCTTAGAGGCAGGGTTACGGAATGAAAAACTGTTTTTT. Protein product: CASSLEAGLRNEKLFF.

The CDR3 reads CASSQSTGYSETQYF. CDR3 nucleotides: TGCGCCAGCAGCCAATCAACAGGGTACTCGGAGACCCAGTACTTC. V gene TRBV4-3 combines with J gene TRBJ2-5; D perhaps matches TRBD1 (6 bases). The germline V gene has CDR1 LGHNA and CDR2 YSLEER. V was cut by 2 bases and J by 5 bases, with 15 bases left in between. This CDR3 is built from 15 residues.

The J gene is TRBJ1-1, the V gene TRBV18; TRBD1 agrees at 7 bases. The CDR3 covers 15 residues. Per germline, CDR1 KGHSH and CDR2 LQKENI. Losses at the gene ends were 3 bases for V and 1 base for J; bases not matched to a gene: 5. The CDR3 nucleotides read TGTGCCAGCTCACCGCGACAGGGAAAGAACACTGAAGCTTTCTTT. It is translated as CASSPRQGKNTEAFF.

The chain recombines TRBV5-6 with TRBJ1-1, with D possibly matching TRBD1 (6 bases). Trimming left V 4 bases short and J 5 bases short, with 21 bases between. This CDR3 has 16 amino acids. CDR1 SGHDT and CDR2 YYEEEE come from the germline V gene. CDR3 in DNA: TGTGCCAGCAGCCCTCGGACAGTTGCCCGGCGGACTGAAGCTTTCTTT. It translates to CASSPRTVARRTEAFF.

This sequence joins TRBV7-9 and TRBJ2-5; D is ambiguous. Germline V lookup: CDR1 SEHNR, CDR2 FQNEAQ (reference sequence). V lost 6 bases and J 8 bases, leaving 13 bases between the germline ends. CDR3 length: 12 amino acids. The CDR3 loop reads CASRTAQETQYF. Written as DNA, the CDR3 is TGTGCCAGCAGAACGGCGCAGGAAACCCAGTACTTC.

This clone has only a few counts. The gene calls are TRBV5-4 and TRBJ1-6; the D is unclear. CDR3 length: 13 residues. Germline assignment: CDR1 SGHNT and CDR2 YYREEE (reference sequence). V was pared by 1 base and J by 7 bases, with 6 bases between. In nucleotides, the CDR3 is TGTGCCAGCAGCTTGACAGCCAATTCACCCCTCCACTTT. Its protein is CASSLTANSPLHF. Full variable domain (remainder filled in from reference TRBV5-4 and TRBJ1-6): ETGVTQSPTHLIKTRGQQVTLRCSSQSGHNTVSWYQQALGQGPQFIFQYYREEENGRGNFPPRFSGLQFPNYSSELNVNALELDDSALYLCASSLTANSPLHFGNGTRLTVT.